This TCR beta chain was observed in a study of response to subunit inactivated influenza vaccine. Worth noting for this clonotype: Its antigen is as yet unknown.

The CDR3 consists of 15 residues. Germline V gene data show CDR1 as ENHRY and CDR2 as SYGVKD. The junction had 12 bases not matched to a gene; V was cut back by 8 bases and J by 6 bases. Whole-study findings and limits: That few new T cells are recruited by each seasonal influenza vaccination was the authors' suggestion.

TCRdb passed the RT-PCR reads through MiXCR, listing each CDR3 protein once. Altogether 600,000 to 700,000 distinct CDR3 sequences are present, 14% being singletons, with the ten largest covering about 7.4%. Specimen: PBMCs from blood, collected less than 15 days before vaccination. This receptor was obtained from a man aged 45-65 years who received an inactivated influenza vaccine. This chain connects TRBV10-3 to TRBJ2-7; 11 bases are a match to TRBD1. The CDR3 nucleotides read TGTGCCATCGGGGAATGGACAGGGGGCTTGAGCGAGCAGTACTTC. This translates into CAIGEWTGGLSEQYF.